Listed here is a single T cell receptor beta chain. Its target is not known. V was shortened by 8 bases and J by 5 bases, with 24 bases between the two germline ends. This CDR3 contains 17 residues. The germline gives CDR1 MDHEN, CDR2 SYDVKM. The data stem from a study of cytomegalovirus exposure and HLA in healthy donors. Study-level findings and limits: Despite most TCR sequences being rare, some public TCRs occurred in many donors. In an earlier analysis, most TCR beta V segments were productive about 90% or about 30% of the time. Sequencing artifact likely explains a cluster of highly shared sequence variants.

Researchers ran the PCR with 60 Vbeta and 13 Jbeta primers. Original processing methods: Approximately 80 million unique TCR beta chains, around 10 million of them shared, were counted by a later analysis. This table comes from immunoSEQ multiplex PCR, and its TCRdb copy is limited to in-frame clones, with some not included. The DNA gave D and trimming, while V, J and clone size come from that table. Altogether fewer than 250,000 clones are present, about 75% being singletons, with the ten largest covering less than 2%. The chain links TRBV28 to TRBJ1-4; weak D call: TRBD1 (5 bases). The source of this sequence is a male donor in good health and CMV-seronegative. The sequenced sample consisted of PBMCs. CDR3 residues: CASGVFYRGSLNEKLFF. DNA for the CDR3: TGTGCCAGCGGAGTATTCTATCGGGGGTCTCTCAATGAAAAACTGTTTTTT.